These 30 T cell receptor beta chains originate from one sample sequenced in a study of blood T cell repertoires in COVID-19 (TCRdb year 2020). Receptor libraries were prepared by the immunoSEQ multiplex PCR assay. The table was pulled from immuneACCESS by TCRdb, which kept in-frame rearrangements only. Such tables lose some clones; where checked, under half of the loss comes from unresolved V genes, and the rest has no known cause. The sample has 85,000 to 110,000 clones on record, approximately 80% of them singletons. In total, the top ten clones hold 10% to 15% of the sample. Sequenced material: peripheral blood. Receptors originate from a human donor in a cohort sampled during active or convalescent COVID-19.

The gene calls are TRBV5-1 and TRBJ2-3, with 13 bases lining up with TRBD2. Germline trimming cut 1 base from V and 4 bases from J; bases unmatched to any gene: 3. Germline V gene lookup returns CDR1 SGHRS and CDR2 YFSETQ. This CDR3 has 16 amino acids. As DNA, the CDR3 is TGCGCCAGCAGCTTGAGGACTAGCGGGGGCCCAGATACGCAGTATTTT. It is translated as CASSLRTSGGPDTQYF.

V usage is TRBV11-3 and J usage is TRBJ1-2; D is perhaps TRBD1 (5 bases). The V end lost 5 bases, the J end lost 5 bases, and 15 bases lay between the germline ends. The CDR3 is made up of 14 amino acids. CDR1 is SGHNT and CDR2 is YENEEA in the germline V gene. The CDR3 sequence is CASSAGRGGYGYTF. The CDR3, as DNA: TGTGCCAGCAGCGCTGGGCGGGGGGGATATGGCTACACCTTC.

V and J are TRBV28 and TRBJ1-1; unclear D gene. CDR1 is MDHEN and CDR2 is SYDVKM in the germline V gene. The V and J ends lost 8 bases and 4 bases respectively, with 17 bases between them. The CDR3 loop spans 14 amino acids. This CDR3 reads CASLPVTGSTEAFF. Here the CDR3 DNA reads TGTGCCAGCCTACCCGTGACGGGGAGCACTGAAGCTTTCTTT.

The rearrangement uses TRBV5-3 and TRBJ1-3; D is uncertain. TRBV5-3 is marked as an open reading frame, function uncertain. This CDR3 has 15 amino acids. V gave up 0 bases and J gave up 5 bases, with 12 bases separating them. CDR3 residues: CARSLVSTDRNTIYF. The CDR3 DNA reads TGTGCCAGAAGCTTGGTATCCACAGATCGAAACACCATATATTTT.

Here the CDR3 DNA reads TGTGCCAGCTCACTTGGGACAGATCTAGGAAACACCATATATTTT. This encodes CASSLGTDLGNTIYF. This chain joins TRBV18 and TRBJ1-3, with 7 bases that match TRBD1. Per the germline V gene, CDR1 is KGHSH and CDR2 is LQKENI. The V segment lost 4 bases and the J segment 4 bases; nucleotides outside the gene matches: 7. This CDR3 comprises 15 residues.

This chain links TRBV6-2 or TRBV6-3 with TRBJ1-2; D unresolved. The CDR3 is 12 residues long. The germline gives CDR1 MNHEY, CDR2 SVGEGT. V lost 4 bases and J lost 3, with 6 bases in between. CDR3 coding DNA: TGTGCCAGCAGTTTAAGAGACTATGGCTACACCTTC. Protein sequence: CASSLRDYGYTF.

This clone was picked up one time. The chain combines TRBV3-1 (or the pseudogene TRBV3-2) with TRBJ2-1; 9 bases map to TRBD1. Losses at the gene ends were 2 bases for V and 8 bases for J; bases not matched to a gene: 13. The V gene's germline CDR1 is LGHDT and CDR2 YNNKEL (reference sequence). The CDR3 is 17 residues long. The CDR3 DNA reads TGTGCCAGCAGCCAAACCGGGACAGGGAAGTTTCTAGATGAGCAGTTCTTC. Amino acids: CASSQTGTGKFLDEQFF.

This clone was seen a handful of times. The chain links TRBV5-4 to TRBJ1-2; D gene uncertain. V was trimmed by 0 bases and J by 8 bases, leaving 14 bases between them. In germline, CDR1 is SGHNT, CDR2 YYREEE (reference sequence). This CDR3 is 14 amino acids long. The CDR3 region is CASSLAGGLRGYTF. CDR3 DNA: TGTGCCAGCAGCTTGGCCGGTGGGCTTCGGGGCTACACCTTC.

V is TRBV18 and J is TRBJ2-2, with 7 bases aligning to TRBD1. Germline loops: CDR1 KGHSH, CDR2 LQKENI. The J segment lost 4 bases and the V segment lost 2 bases, leaving 7 bases of the junction unmatched. CDR3 length: 16 residues. Here the CDR3 DNA reads TGTGCCAGCTCACCAACGTGGGACAGATTCACCGGGGAGCTGTTTTTT. Encoded protein: CASSPTWDRFTGELFF.

The rearrangement uses TRBV7-9 and TRBJ1-2; perhaps TRBD1 as D (6 bases). From germline, CDR1 is SEHNR and CDR2 FQNEAQ (reference sequence). The germline V and J ends were trimmed by 7 bases and 1 base, with 16 bases remaining between them. The CDR3 runs 15 residues. This CDR3 is CASNGQTKDNYGYTF. CDR3 DNA sequence: TGTGCCAGCAACGGACAGACAAAAGATAACTATGGCTACACCTTC.

This chain joins TRBV29-1 and TRBJ1-1, with D unclear. The germline CDR1 and CDR2 sequences are SQVTM and ANQGSEA. This CDR3 has 11 amino acids. The V end lost 7 bases, the J end lost 8 bases, and 14 bases lay between the germline ends. CDR3 sequence reads: CSGKTTWEAFF. The CDR3 nucleotides are TGCAGCGGAAAAACAACATGGGAAGCTTTCTTT.

This clone was seen a few times. The chain combines TRBV5-6 with TRBJ1-2; 10 bases align to TRBD1. Germline CDR1 SGHDT, CDR2 YYEEEE. The CDR3 covers 13 residues. V dropped 4 bases and J dropped 8; count of bases not matched to a gene: 5. This CDR3 reads CASSRDRGSGYTF. In DNA, the CDR3 is TGTGCCAGCAGCCGGGACAGGGGAAGCGGCTACACCTTC.

The J gene is TRBJ2-3, the V gene TRBV3-1 (or the pseudogene TRBV3-2); 8 bases match TRBD2. This CDR3 is 16 amino acids long. The germline CDR1 and CDR2 sequences are LGHDT and YNNKEL (reference sequence). J lost 2 bases, V lost 0 bases, and 4 bases had no gene match. The CDR3: CASSQDLGLVTDTQYF. The CDR3 DNA follows: TGTGCCAGCAGCCAAGATCTGGGACTAGTCACAGATACGCAGTATTTT.

This clone has only a few counts. This sequence joins TRBV2 and TRBJ2-1; 8 bases match TRBD1. Per the germline V gene, CDR1 is SNHLY and CDR2 is FYNNEI. V lost 4 bases to trimming and J lost 3 bases; unmatched junction nucleotides: 17. The CDR3 has 19 amino acids. CDR3 in amino acids: CASSGDRRLTSSHYNEQFF. The DNA for the CDR3 is TGTGCCAGCAGTGGGGACAGGCGATTGACGAGCTCCCACTACAATGAGCAGTTCTTC. Full variable domain (missing parts from reference TRBV2 and TRBJ2-1): EPEVTQTPSHQVTQMGQEVILRCVPISNHLYFYWYRQILGQKVEFLVSFYNNEISEKSEIFDDQFSVERPDGSNFTLKIRSTKLEDSAMYFCASSGDRRLTSSHYNEQFFGPGTRLTVL.

This chain uses TRBV7-9 with TRBJ2-5; the match to TRBD1 covers 8 bases. Germline CDR1 is SEHNR and CDR2 is FQNEAQ (reference sequence). V lost 4 bases, J lost 3 bases, and 4 bases stayed unmatched. CDR3 length: 14 amino acids. In DNA form, the CDR3 reads TGTGCCAGCAGCTCTCGGACAGGGAAAGAGACCCAGTACTTC. This sequence encodes CASSSRTGKETQYF.

This sequence joins TRBV11-2 and TRBJ2-1; 7 positions agree with TRBD2. CDR3 size: 14 residues. From germline, CDR1 is SGHAT and CDR2 FQNNGV. V trimming: 1 base; J trimming: 6 bases; junction bases outside the gene matches: 3. The CDR3 region is CASSLVGGVNEQFF. CDR3 bases: TGTGCCAGCAGCTTAGTGGGAGGGGTCAATGAGCAGTTCTTC.

The genes are TRBV6-5 and TRBJ2-5, with TRBD2 identical over 12 bases. Unmatched junction bases numbered 3, after V lost 5 bases and J lost 5 bases. Germline CDR1 and CDR2: MNHEY and SVGAGI. This CDR3 region has 14 residues. The CDR3 DNA reads as TGTGCCAGCAGTAACCTAGCGGGGGGGGAGACCCAGTACTTC. Protein sequence: CASSNLAGGETQYF.

The V gene is TRBV11-2, the J gene TRBJ2-1; 8 bases are shared with TRBD2. Trimming at V came to 0 bases and at J to 3 bases, leaving 4 bases not matched to a gene. The germline gives CDR1 SGHAT, CDR2 FQNNGV. This CDR3 is 16 amino acids long. The CDR3 region is CASSLEVAGSYNEQFF. In DNA, the CDR3 is TGTGCCAGCAGCTTAGAAGTAGCGGGGAGCTACAATGAGCAGTTCTTC.

The V and J genes are TRBV6-5 and TRBJ1-1; possible D gene TRBD1, 6 bases. The CDR3 is made up of 15 amino acids. The V end was cut by 5 bases, the J end by 5 bases, with 18 bases between. CDR1 MNHEY and CDR2 SVGAGI come from the germline V gene. The CDR3 loop reads CASSTGGGLGTEAFF. Here the CDR3 DNA reads TGTGCCAGCAGTACCGGCGGGGGGCTGGGGACTGAAGCTTTCTTT.

The chain combines TRBV5-1 with TRBJ2-7; no definite D call. This CDR3 region has 14 residues. Trimming removed 2 bases at V and 6 bases at J, with 15 bases between. The V gene's germline CDR1 is SGHRS and CDR2 YFSETQ. The CDR3 nucleotides read TGCGCCAGCAGCTTCCAGGATGTTCCTCTCGAGCAGTACTTC. It translates to CASSFQDVPLEQYF.

This clone was counted between two and nine times. This sequence joins TRBV6-4 and TRBJ1-5, with D possibly being TRBD1 (6 bases). Looked up from germline, CDR1 is MRHNA and CDR2 is SNTAGT. Deletions cut 6 bases from V and 4 bases from J, with 10 bases between. The CDR3 has 13 residues. The chain's CDR3 is CASSGTPNQPQHF. The DNA of the CDR3 is TGTGCCAGCAGCGGGACACCAAATCAGCCCCAGCATTTT.

The chain recombines TRBV10-2 with TRBJ1-2, with 12 positions matching TRBD1. The V gene end was trimmed by 6 bases and the J gene end by 8 bases; junction bases not matched to a gene: 7. Germline CDR1 is WSHSY and CDR2 is SAAADI. CDR3 length: 14 amino acids. Written as DNA, the CDR3 is TGCGCCAGCAGCGAGACCGGGACAGGGGGCGGCTACACCTTC. Protein product: CASSETGTGGGYTF.

This sequence joins TRBV6-2 or TRBV6-3 and TRBJ2-4; the match to TRBD2 covers 11 bases. Trimming took 6 bases from V and 4 from J; bases not matched to a gene: 5. Germline CDR1 is MNHEY and CDR2 is SVGEGT. The CDR3 is 15 residues long. Here the CDR3 reads CASSPTSGVKNIQYF. CDR3 DNA: TGTGCCAGCAGCCCGACTAGCGGGGTAAAAAACATTCAGTACTTC.

The count of this clone is one. The chain is built from TRBV6-5 and TRBJ1-1; D unresolved. The CDR3 is 11 residues long. Between the trimmed V and J ends, which lost 5 bases and 5 bases, there was a span of 6 bases. CDR1 is MNHEY and CDR2 is SVGAGI in the germline V gene. CDR3 residues: CASSRRTEAFF. The CDR3 bases are TGTGCCAGCAGTCGGAGAACTGAAGCTTTCTTT.

This clone appeared once. The chain couples TRBV6-5 to TRBJ1-4; maybe TRBD1 (5 bases). This CDR3 comprises 14 residues. The V gene's germline CDR1 is MNHEY and CDR2 SVGAGI. V lost 4 bases and J 8 bases, leaving 14 bases between the germline ends. The CDR3 region has the DNA TGTGCCAGCAGTTCGGGACGGCTAGCGGAAAAACTGTTTTTT. It yields the protein CASSSGRLAEKLFF.

On this clone: A read error may account for a junction end that differs from germline. The rearrangement joins TRBV2 to TRBJ1-6; possibly TRBD1 for D (5 bases). Germline V gives CDR1 SNHLY, CDR2 FYNNEI. This CDR3 has 15 residues. The CDR3 reads CASSEGGNGGSPLHF. For the CDR3, the DNA is TGTGCCAGCAGCGAAGGAGGAAACGGGGGTTCACCCCTCCACTTT.

The chain joins TRBV9 to TRBJ2-5; 8 bases are a match to TRBD1. The V and J ends lost 0 bases and 5 bases, in that order; junction bases with no gene match: 6. The CDR3 runs to 15 residues. Germline values: CDR1 SGDLS, CDR2 YYNGEE. The CDR3 reads CASSVGAGGEETQYF. The CDR3 DNA reads TGTGCCAGCAGCGTAGGGGCAGGGGGCGAGGAGACCCAGTACTTC.

V usage is TRBV2 and J usage is TRBJ1-1; D is perhaps TRBD1 (5 bases). The CDR3 spans 11 residues. Trimming took off 7 bases at V and 6 bases at J, with 9 bases between the two ends. From germline, CDR1 is SNHLY and CDR2 FYNNEI. The CDR3 here is CASTSGAEAFF. The CDR3 DNA follows: TGTGCCAGCACCTCGGGGGCTGAAGCTTTCTTT.

This chain joins TRBV11-3 and TRBJ1-1; TRBD1 might be the D (5 bases). Germline CDR1 reads SGHNT; CDR2 reads YENEEA. CDR3 length: 16 amino acids. Between the trimmed V and J ends, which lost 4 bases and 1 base, there was a span of 16 bases. The CDR3 here is CASSSQGREWNTEAFF. The CDR3 nucleotides are TGTGCCAGCAGCTCCCAGGGTAGGGAATGGAACACTGAAGCTTTCTTT.

This sequence joins TRBV12-3 or TRBV12-4 and TRBJ1-1; D may be TRBD1 (6 bases). The ends were cut back, 4 bases at V and 5 bases at J, with 11 bases in the middle. The CDR3 has 13 amino acids. The CDR3 loop is CASSSGARTEAFF. For the CDR3, the DNA is TGTGCCAGCAGTTCAGGGGCGCGGACTGAAGCTTTCTTT.